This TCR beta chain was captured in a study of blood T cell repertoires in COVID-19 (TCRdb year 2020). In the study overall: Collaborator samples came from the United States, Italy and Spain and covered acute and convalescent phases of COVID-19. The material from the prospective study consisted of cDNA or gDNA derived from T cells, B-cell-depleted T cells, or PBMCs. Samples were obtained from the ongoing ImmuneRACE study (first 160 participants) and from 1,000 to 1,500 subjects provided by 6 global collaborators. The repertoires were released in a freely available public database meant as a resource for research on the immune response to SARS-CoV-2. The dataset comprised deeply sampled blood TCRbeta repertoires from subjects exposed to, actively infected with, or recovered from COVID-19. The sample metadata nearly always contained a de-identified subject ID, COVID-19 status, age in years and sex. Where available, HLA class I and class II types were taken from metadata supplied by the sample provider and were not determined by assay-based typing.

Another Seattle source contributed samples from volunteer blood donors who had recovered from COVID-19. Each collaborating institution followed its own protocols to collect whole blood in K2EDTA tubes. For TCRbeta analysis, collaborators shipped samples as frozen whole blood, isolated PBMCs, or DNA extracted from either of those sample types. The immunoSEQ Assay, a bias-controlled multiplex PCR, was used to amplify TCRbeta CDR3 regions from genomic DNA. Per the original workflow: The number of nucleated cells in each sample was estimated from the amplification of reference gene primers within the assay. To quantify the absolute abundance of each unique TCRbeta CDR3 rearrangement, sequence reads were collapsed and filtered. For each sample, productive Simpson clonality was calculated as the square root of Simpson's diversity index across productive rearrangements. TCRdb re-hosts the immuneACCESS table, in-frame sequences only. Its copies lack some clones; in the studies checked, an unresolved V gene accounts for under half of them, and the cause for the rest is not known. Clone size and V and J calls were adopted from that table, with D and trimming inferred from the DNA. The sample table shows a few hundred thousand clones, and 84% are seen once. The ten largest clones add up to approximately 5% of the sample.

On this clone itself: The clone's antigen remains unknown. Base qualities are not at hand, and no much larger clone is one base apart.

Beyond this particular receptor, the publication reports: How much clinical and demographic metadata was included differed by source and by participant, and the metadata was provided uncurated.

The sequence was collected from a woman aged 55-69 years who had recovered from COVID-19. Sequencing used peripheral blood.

Here the CDR3 is given as CASSLPTTLRDRTTDTQYF. The nucleotide sequence reads as follows: TGTGCCAGCAGCCTCCCGACGACCCTCCGGGACAGAACCACAGATACGCAGTATTTT. Recombination joined TRBV7-9 with TRBJ2-3; 7 bases in the junction line up with TRBD1. The germline V gene (reference sequence) specifies SEHNR as CDR1 and FQNEAQ as CDR2. Germline trimming amounts to 5 bases on V and 2 bases on J, with 19 as the count of junction bases outside the gene matches. Counted from cysteine to phenylalanine, this CDR3 has 19 amino acids. Only the CDR3 portion is preserved as DNA: 57 bases, with reading frame beginning at the first base.